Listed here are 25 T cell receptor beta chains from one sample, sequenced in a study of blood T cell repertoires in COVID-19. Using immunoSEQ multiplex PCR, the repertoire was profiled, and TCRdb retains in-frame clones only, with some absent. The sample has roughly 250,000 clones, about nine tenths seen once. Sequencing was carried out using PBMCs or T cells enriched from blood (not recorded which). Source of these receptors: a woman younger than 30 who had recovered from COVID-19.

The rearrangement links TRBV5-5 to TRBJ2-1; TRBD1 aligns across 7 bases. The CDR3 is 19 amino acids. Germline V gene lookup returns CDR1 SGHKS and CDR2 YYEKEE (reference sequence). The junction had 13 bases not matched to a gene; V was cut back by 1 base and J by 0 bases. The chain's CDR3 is CASSLLQGSDSSSYNEQFF. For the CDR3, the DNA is TGTGCCAGCAGCTTGTTACAGGGGTCAGATAGTAGCTCCTACAATGAGCAGTTCTTC.

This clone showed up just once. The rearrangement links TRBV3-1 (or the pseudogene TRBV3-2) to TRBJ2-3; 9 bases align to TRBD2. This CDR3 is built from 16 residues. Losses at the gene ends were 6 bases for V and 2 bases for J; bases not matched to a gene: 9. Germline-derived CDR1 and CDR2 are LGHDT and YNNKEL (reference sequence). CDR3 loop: CASSYIAGEITDTQYF. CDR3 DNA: TGTGCCAGCAGTTACATAGCGGGGGAGATCACAGATACGCAGTATTTT.

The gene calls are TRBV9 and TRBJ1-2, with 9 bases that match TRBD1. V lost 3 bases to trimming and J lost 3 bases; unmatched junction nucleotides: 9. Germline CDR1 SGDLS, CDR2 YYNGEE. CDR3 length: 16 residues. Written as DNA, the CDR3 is TGTGCCAGCAGCGGTATTGGGACAGGGCGCGACTATGGCTACACCTTC. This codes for CASSGIGTGRDYGYTF.

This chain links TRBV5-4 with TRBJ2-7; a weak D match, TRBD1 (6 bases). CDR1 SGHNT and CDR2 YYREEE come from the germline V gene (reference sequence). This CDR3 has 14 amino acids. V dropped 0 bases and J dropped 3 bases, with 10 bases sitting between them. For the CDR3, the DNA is TGTGCCAGCAGCTTGGAGGCGACAGGCTACGAGCAGTACTTC. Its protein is CASSLEATGYEQYF.

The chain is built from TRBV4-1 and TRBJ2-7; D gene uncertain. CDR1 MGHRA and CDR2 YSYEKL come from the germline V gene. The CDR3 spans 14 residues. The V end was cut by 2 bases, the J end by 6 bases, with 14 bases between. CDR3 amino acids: CASSQYSVASEQYF. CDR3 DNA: TGCGCCAGCAGCCAATATAGTGTAGCTTCCGAGCAGTACTTC.

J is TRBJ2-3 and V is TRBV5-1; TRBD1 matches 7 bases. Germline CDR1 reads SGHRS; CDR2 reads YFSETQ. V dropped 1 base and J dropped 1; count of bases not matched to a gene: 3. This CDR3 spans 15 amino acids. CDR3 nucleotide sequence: TGCGCCAGCAGCTTGACAGGGGCAGGCACAGATACGCAGTATTTT. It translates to CASSLTGAGTDTQYF.

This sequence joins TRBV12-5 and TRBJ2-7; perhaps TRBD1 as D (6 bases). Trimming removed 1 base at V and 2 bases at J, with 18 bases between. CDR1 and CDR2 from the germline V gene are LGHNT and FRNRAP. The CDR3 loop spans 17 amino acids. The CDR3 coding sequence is TGTGCTAGTGGTTTGGACCGGAGGACCGAGGGGGCCTACGAGCAGTACTTC. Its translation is CASGLDRRTEGAYEQYF. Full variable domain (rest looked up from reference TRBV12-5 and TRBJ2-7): DARVTQTPRHKVTEMGQEVTMRCQPILGHNTVFWYRQTMMQGLELLAYFRNRAPLDDSGMPKDRFSAEMPDATLATLKIQPSEPRDSAVYFCASGLDRRTEGAYEQYFGPGTRLTVT.

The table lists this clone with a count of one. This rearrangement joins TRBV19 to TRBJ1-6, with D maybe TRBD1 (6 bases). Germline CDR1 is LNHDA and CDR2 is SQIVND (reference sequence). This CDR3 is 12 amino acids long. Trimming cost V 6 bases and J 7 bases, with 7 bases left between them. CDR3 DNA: TGTGCCAGTAGGCAGGGGAATTCACCCCTCCACTTT. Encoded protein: CASRQGNSPLHF.

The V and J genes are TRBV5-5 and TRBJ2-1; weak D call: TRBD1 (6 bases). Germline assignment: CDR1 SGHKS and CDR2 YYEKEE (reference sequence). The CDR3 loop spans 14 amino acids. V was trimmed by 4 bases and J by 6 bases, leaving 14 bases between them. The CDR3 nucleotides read TGTGCCAGCAGCAAGACGACAGGACCCAATGAGCAGTTCTTC. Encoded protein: CASSKTTGPNEQFF.

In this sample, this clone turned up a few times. The CDR3 DNA reads TGTGCCAGCAGCCTTGCAGGGGGCTATAATTCACCCCTCCACTTT. Amino acids: CASSLAGGYNSPLHF. V gene TRBV3-1 (or the pseudogene TRBV3-2) combines with J gene TRBJ1-6, with 7 nucleotides matching TRBD1. Trimming took 4 bases from V and 3 from J; bases not matched to a gene: 3. The CDR3 loop spans 15 amino acids. In germline, CDR1 is LGHDT, CDR2 YNNKEL (reference sequence).

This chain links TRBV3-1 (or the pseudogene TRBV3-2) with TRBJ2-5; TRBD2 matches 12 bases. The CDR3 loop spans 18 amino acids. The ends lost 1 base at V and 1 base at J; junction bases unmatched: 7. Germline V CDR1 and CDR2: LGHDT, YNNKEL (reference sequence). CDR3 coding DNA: TGTGCCAGCAGCCAAGCTGGAACGGGACTAGCGGGCCAAGAGACCCAGTACTTC. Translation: CASSQAGTGLAGQETQYF.

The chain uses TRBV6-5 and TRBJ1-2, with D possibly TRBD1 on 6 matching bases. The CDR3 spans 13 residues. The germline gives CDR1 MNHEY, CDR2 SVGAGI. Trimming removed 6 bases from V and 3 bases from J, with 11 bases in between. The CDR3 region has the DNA TGTGCCAGCAGCAGGAACAGGGACTATGGCTACACCTTC. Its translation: CASSRNRDYGYTF.

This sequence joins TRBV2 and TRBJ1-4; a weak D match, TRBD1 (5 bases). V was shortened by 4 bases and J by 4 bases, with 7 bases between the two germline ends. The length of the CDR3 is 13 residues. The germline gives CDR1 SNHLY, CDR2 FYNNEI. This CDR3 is CASSAGNNEKLFF. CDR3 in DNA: TGTGCCAGCAGTGCAGGGAATAATGAAAAACTGTTTTTT.

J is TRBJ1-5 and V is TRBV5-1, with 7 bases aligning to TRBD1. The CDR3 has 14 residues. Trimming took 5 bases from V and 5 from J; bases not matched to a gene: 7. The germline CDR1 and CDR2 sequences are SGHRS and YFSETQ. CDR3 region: CASRLPGQHQPQHF. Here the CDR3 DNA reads TGCGCCAGCAGACTACCGGGACAGCATCAGCCCCAGCATTTT.

The CDR3 reads CASSEGDSFYGYTF. CDR3 coding DNA: TGTGCCAGCAGTGAGGGGGACTCCTTCTATGGCTACACCTTC. The chain is built from TRBV2 and TRBJ1-2; D is perhaps TRBD1 (5 bases). This CDR3 has 14 amino acids. The V and J ends lost 3 bases and 4 bases respectively, with 12 bases between them. Germline V gene data show CDR1 as SNHLY and CDR2 as FYNNEI.

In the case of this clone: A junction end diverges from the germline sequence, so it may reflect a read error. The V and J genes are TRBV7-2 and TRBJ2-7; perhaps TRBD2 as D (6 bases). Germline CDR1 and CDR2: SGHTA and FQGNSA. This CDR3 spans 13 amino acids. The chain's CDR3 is CASSPGREARWDF. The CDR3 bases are TGTGCCAGCAGCCCAGGAAGGGAGGCGCGGTGGGACTTC.

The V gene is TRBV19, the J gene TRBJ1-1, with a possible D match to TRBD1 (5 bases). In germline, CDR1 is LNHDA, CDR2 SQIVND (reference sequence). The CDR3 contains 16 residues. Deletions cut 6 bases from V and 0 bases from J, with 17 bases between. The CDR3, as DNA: TGTGCCAGTAGCAGAAGAGGCCAGGGAATGAACACTGAAGCTTTCTTT. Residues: CASSRRGQGMNTEAFF. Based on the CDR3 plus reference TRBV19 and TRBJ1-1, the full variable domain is DGGITQSPKYLFRKEGQNVTLSCEQNLNHDAMYWYRQDPGQGLRLIYYSQIVNDFQKGDIAEGYSVSREKKESFPLTVTSAQKNPTAFYLCASSRRGQGMNTEAFFGQGTRLTVV.

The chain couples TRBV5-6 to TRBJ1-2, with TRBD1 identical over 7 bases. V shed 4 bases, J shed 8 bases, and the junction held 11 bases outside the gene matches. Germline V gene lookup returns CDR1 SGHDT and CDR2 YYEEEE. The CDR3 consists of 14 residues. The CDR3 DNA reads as TGTGCCAGCAGCCCCGTGACAGGGATTTTGGGCTACACCTTC. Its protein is CASSPVTGILGYTF.

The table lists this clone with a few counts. The CDR3 is CATSSGQTAGTQYF. CDR3 nucleotide sequence: TGTGCCACCAGCAGCGGACAGACAGCTGGTACGCAGTATTTT. This chain joins TRBV15 and TRBJ2-3; TRBD1 is a possible D gene (6 bases). V was pared by 3 bases and J by 8 bases, with 15 bases between. Germline V gives CDR1 LNHNV, CDR2 YYDKDF (reference sequence). The CDR3 runs 14 residues.

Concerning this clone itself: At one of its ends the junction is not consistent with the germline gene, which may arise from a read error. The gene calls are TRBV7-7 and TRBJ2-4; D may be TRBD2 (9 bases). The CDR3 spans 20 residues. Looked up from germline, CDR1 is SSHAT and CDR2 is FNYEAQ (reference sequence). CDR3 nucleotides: TGTGCTAGCAGCTTAGCGGGGGACAGGTCTGGGCCTCTAGGCAAAAACATTCAGTACTTC. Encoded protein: CASSLAGDRSGPLGKNIQYF.

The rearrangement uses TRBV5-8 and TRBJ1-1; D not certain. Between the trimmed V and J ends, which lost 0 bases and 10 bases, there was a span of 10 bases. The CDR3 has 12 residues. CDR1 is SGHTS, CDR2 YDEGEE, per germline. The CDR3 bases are TGTGCCAGCAGCTTGGACGGTCAGGCAGCTTTCTTT. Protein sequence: CASSLDGQAAFF.

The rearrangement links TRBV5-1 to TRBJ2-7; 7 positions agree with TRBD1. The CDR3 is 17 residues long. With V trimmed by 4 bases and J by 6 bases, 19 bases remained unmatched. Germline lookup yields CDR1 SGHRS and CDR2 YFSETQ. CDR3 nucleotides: TGCGCCAGCAGCGTGGAAGCAATCTATTCGACAGGGATCGAGCAGTACTTC. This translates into CASSVEAIYSTGIEQYF.

This chain's CDR3 is CASSQAAGYEQYF. As DNA, the CDR3 is TGCGCCAGCAGCCAGGCGGCGGGTTACGAGCAGTACTTC. The chain employs TRBV4-1 and TRBJ2-7, with D possibly TRBD2 on 5 matching bases. Germline V gives CDR1 MGHRA, CDR2 YSYEKL. The CDR3 has 13 amino acids. V dropped 3 bases and J dropped 4 bases, with 10 bases sitting between them.

CDR3 sequence reads: CASSNRALNTEAFF. For the CDR3, the DNA is TGTGCCAGCAGTAACAGGGCCCTGAACACTGAAGCTTTCTTT. This chain joins TRBV28 and TRBJ1-1; D perhaps matches TRBD1 (6 bases). The CDR3 is made up of 14 amino acids. Trimming stripped 5 bases from V and 0 bases from J, with 10 bases between. CDR1 is MDHEN and CDR2 is SYDVKM in the germline V gene.

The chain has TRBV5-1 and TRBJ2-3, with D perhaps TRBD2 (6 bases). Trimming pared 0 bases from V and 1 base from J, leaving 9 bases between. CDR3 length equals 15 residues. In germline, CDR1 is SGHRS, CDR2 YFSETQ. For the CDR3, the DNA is TGCGCCAGCAGCTTGGTCGGGAGCGGCACAGATACGCAGTATTTT. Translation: CASSLVGSGTDTQYF.